This T cell receptor beta chain was sequenced in a study of response to subunit inactivated influenza vaccine. In TCRdb, the RT-PCR reads were re-called with MiXCR into one record per CDR3 protein. The data contain about 570,000 distinct CDR3 sequences, around 11% of them singletons. Findings of the study overall: The authors suggested that few new T cells are recruited per seasonal influenza vaccination.

A word on this clonotype: Its antigen remains unidentified.

The same sample was also studied in work on T cells expressing NK-cell markers. That investigation notes: With UMIs, 5'RACE template switching was used to make TCR beta cDNA.

This receptor was identified in a man aged 45-65 years who received an inactivated influenza vaccine. Sequencing used PBMCs from blood, obtained on the day of vaccination.

The DNA for the CDR3 is TGCGCCAGCAGCTTAGAACGGGCGGATGAGACCCAGTACTTC. Protein product: CASSLERADETQYF. This chain uses TRBV5-1 with TRBJ2-5; D unclear. The V gene lost 2 bases and the J gene lost 5 bases, with 13 bases spanning the gap. Per the germline V gene, CDR1 is SGHRS and CDR2 is YFSETQ. The CDR3 loop spans 14 amino acids.